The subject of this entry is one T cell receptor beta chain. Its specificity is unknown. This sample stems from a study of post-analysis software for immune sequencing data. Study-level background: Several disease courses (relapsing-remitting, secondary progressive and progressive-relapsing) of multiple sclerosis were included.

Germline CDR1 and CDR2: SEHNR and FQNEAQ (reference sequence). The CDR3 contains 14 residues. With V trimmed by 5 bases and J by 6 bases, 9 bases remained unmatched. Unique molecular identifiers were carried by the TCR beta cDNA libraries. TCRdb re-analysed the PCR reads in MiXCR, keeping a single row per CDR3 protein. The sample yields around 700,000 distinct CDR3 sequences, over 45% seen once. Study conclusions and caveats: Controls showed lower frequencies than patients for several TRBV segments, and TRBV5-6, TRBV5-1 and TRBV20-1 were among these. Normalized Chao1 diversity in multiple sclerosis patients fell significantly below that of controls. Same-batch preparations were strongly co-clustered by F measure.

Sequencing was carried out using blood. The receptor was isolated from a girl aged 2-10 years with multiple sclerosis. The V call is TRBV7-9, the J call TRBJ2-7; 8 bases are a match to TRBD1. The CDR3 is CASSHGQGIGEQYF. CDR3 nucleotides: TGTGCCAGCAGCCACGGACAGGGTATTGGCGAGCAGTACTTC.